What follows describes a single TCR beta chain. These data originate in a study of blood T cell repertoires in COVID-19. About the study: Acute-phase and convalescent COVID-19 samples originated in the United States, Italy and Spain.

Sequencing used immunoSEQ multiplex PCR; TCRdb keeps in-frame clones, though not all of them. The profile shows roughly 52,000 clones, around 80% of them singletons. What was sequenced was peripheral blood. The clonotype originates from a human donor in a cohort sampled during active or convalescent COVID-19.

The DNA of the CDR3 is TGTGCCAGCAGCTTCGGGACAGGGGCCTACGAGCAGTACTTC. Translating gives CASSFGTGAYEQYF. The chain recombines TRBV7-2 with TRBJ2-7; 10 bases match TRBD1. V shed 3 bases, J shed 2 bases, and the junction held 1 base outside the gene matches. There are 14 residues in the CDR3. The germline V gene encodes CDR1 SGHTA and CDR2 FQGNSA.